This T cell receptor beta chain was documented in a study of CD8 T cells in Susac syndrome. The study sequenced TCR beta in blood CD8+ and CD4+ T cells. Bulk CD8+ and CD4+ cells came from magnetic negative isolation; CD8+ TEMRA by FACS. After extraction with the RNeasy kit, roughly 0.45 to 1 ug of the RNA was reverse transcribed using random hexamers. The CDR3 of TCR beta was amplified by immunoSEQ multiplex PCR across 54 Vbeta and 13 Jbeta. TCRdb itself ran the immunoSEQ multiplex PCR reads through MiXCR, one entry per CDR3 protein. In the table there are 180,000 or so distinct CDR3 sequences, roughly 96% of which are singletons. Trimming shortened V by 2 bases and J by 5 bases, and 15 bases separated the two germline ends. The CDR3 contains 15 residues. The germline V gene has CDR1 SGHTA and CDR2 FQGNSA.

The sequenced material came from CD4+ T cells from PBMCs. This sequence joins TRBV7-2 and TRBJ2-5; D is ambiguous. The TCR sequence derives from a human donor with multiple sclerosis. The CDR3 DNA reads TGTGCCAGCAGCTTATCGGACCCAATCGGGGAGACCCAGTACTTC. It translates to CASSLSDPIGETQYF. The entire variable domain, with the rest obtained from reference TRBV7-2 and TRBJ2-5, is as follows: GAGVSQSPSNKVTEKGKDVELRCDPISGHTALYWYRQSLGQGLEFLIYFQGNSAPDKSGLPSDRFSAERTGGSVSTLTIQRTQQEDSAVYLCASSLSDPIGETQYFGPGTRLLVL.